The entry that follows covers one T cell receptor beta chain sequence. The data were obtained in a study of blood T cell repertoires in COVID-19. About the research overall: There were acute and convalescent COVID-19 samples, and they came from the United States, Italy and Spain.

The CDR3 contains 15 residues. Germline values: CDR1 SGHNT, CDR2 YYREEE (reference sequence). Losses at the gene ends were 4 bases for V and 3 bases for J; bases not matched to a gene: 9. Per the original data handling: The authors estimated nucleated cell counts from reference gene primer amplification. Profiled with immunoSEQ multiplex PCR; TCRdb holds only in-frame clones, not every one. D and trimming come from the DNA, and the V and J calls and clone size come from that table. This sample has around 130,000 clones, with about four fifths found just once. V gene TRBV5-4 combines with J gene TRBJ1-2; the match to TRBD1 covers 7 bases. The TCR comes from a human donor in a cohort sampled during active COVID-19. Material for sequencing was peripheral blood. CDR3 coding DNA: TGTGCCAGCAGCCCCGGGACAGCAGGCGACTATGGCTACACCTTC. The encoded protein is CASSPGTAGDYGYTF.